The TCR beta chain described here comes from a study of OX40 agonist ivuxolimab in advanced cancers. Study-level information: Eligibility admitted prior anti-PD-1, anti-PD-L1 or anti-CTLA-4 therapy; about 42% had some.

Repertoires were generated with immunoSEQ multiplex PCR, while TCRdb's copy carries only in-frame clones and drops some. The table lists some 53,000 clones, approximately 94% of them singletons. Autoimmune disease history or systemic immunosuppression disqualified patients. Sampling times: baseline, cycle 4 day 1, cycle 7 day 1. Study results and caveats: CD4+ and CD8+ blood T cells expanded clonally by week 6 at 0.1 to 3.0 mg/kg.

This CDR3 has 11 amino acids. Germline CDR1 MDHEN, CDR2 SYDVKM. Trimming shortened V by 11 bases and J by 4 bases, and 6 bases separated the two germline ends. Comment on this clone: Its antigen is as yet unknown.

The sequenced sample was CD4+ or CD8+ T cells sorted from blood, obtained in a trial of the OX40 agonist ivuxolimab. The chain couples TRBV28 to TRBJ2-6, with D perhaps TRBD2 (5 bases). This clonotype was sampled from an adult with an advanced solid tumor such as melanoma, head and neck, liver or kidney cancer. CDR3 sequence reads: CAGGGANVLTF. The CDR3 coding sequence is TGTGCCGGAGGCGGGGCCAACGTCCTGACTTTC.